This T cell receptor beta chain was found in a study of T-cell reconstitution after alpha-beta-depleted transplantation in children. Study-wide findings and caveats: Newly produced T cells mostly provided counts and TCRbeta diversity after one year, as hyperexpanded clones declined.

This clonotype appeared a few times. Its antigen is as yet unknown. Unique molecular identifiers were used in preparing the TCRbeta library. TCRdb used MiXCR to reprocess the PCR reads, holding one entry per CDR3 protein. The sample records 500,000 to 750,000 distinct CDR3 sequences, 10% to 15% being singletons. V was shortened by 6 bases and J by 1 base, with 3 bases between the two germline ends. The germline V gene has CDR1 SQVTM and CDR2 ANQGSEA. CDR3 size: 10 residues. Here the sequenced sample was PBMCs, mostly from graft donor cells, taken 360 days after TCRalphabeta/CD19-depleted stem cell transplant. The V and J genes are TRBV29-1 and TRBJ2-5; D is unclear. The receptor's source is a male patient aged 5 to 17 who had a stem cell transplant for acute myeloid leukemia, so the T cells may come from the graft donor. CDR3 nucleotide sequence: TGCAGCGTATCCCAAGAGACCCAGTACTTC. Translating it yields CSVSQETQYF.